The clone carrying this TCR beta chain was detected many times. As yet, its antigen is unknown. This sample is drawn from a study of CD8 T cells in ankylosing spondylitis. With molecular barcodes, quantitative 5'-RACE was used to make the TCR beta libraries. A single record per CDR3 protein comes from TCRdb applying MiXCR to the 5' RACE reads. The data show some 250,000 distinct CDR3 sequences, roughly a quarter seen once. Study-wide results and caveats: Within peripheral blood, clones linked to disease were CD8+ and relatively rare. About 8 highly homologous variants made up a TCR beta motif, and this motif appeared characteristic of ankylosing spondylitis blood.

This CDR3 contains 15 residues. Germline assignment: CDR1 MDHEN and CDR2 SYDVKM. V lost 5 bases to trimming and J lost 2 bases; unmatched junction nucleotides: 5. Sequencing input: blood, either unsorted or a sorted T cell fraction (not recorded which). This receptor was obtained from a male donor with ankylosing spondylitis or in good health (not recorded which). The chain links TRBV28 to TRBJ2-3, with 9 bases identical to TRBD2. The CDR3 region has the DNA TGTGCCAGCAGTCACCGACTAGCGGCCACAGATACGCAGTATTTT. Amino acid sequence: CASSHRLAATDTQYF.